This TCR beta chain is from a study of blood T cell repertoires in COVID-19. About the study: Sources were T cells, B-cell-depleted T cells, or PBMCs; the material itself was cDNA or gDNA.

CDR1 is SQVTM and CDR2 is ANQGSEA in the germline V gene. The ends were cut back, 6 bases at V and 4 bases at J, with 18 bases in the middle. The CDR3 length is 14 residues. Seattle-derived patients entered the study during active infection and were followed longitudinally. The assay was immunoSEQ multiplex PCR, and TCRdb's table has in-frame clones only and misses some. The sample lists roughly 350,000 clones, about 89% occurring once. The specimen sequenced was peripheral blood. This chain connects TRBV29-1 to TRBJ1-2; D might be TRBD1 (5 bases). The TCR was taken from a woman aged 45-60 years with COVID-19, enrolled during active disease. CDR3 amino acids: CSVTLQEFSYGYTF. The CDR3 region has the DNA TGCAGCGTCACTCTACAGGAGTTCTCCTATGGCTACACCTTC.